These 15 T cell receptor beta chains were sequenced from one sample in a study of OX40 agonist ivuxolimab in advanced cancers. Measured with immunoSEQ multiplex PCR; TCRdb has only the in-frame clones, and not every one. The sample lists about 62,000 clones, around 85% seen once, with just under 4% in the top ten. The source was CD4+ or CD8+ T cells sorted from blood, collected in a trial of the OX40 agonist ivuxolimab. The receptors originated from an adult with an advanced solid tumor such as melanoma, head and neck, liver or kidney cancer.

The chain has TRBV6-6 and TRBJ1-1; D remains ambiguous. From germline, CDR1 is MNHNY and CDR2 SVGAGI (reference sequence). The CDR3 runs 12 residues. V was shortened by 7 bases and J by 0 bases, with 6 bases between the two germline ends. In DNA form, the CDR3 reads TGTGCCAGCACGTTTCTGAACACTGAAGCTTTCTTT. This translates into CASTFLNTEAFF.

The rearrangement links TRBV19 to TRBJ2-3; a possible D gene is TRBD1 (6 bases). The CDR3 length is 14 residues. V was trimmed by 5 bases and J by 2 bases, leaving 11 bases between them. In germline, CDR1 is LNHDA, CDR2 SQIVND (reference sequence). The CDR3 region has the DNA TGTGCCAGTAGTTTTAGGACAGTCACAGATACGCAGTATTTT. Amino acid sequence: CASSFRTVTDTQYF.

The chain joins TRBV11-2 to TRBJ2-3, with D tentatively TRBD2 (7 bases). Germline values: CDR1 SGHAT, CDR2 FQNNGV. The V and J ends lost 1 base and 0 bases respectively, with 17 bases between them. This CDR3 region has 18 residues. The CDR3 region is CASSLVGFGGGSTDTQYF. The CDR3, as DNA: TGTGCCAGCAGCTTAGTAGGCTTTGGGGGGGGCAGCACAGATACGCAGTATTTT.

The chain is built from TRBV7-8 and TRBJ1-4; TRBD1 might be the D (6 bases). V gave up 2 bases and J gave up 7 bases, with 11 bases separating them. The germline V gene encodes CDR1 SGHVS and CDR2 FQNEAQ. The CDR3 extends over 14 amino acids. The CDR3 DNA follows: TGTGCCAGCAGCTTACGGGACACTTTTGAAAAACTGTTTTTT. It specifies CASSLRDTFEKLFF.

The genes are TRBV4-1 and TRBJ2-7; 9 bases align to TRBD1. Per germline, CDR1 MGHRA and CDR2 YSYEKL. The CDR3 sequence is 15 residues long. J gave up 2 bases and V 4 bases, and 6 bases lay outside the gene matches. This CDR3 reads CASSPAGQGPYEQYF. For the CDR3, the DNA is TGCGCCAGCAGCCCGGCGGGACAGGGTCCCTACGAGCAGTACTTC.

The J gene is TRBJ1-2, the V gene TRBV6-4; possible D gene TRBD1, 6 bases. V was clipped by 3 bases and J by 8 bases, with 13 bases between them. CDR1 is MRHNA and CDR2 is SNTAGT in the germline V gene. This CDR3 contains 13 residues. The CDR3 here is CASSEGGLGGYTF. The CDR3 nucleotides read TGTGCCAGCAGTGAGGGGGGCCTGGGCGGCTACACCTTC.

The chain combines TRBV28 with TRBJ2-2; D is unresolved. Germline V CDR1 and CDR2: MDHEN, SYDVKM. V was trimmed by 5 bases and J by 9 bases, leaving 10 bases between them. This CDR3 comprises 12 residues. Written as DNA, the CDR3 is TGTGCCAGCAGTATCACCCAAAGGGAGCTGTTTTTT. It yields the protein CASSITQRELFF. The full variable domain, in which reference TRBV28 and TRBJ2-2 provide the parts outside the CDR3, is DVKVTQSSRYLVKRTGEKVFLECVQDMDHENMFWYRQDPGLGLRLIYFSYDVKMKEKGDIPEGYSVSREKKERFSLILESASTNQTSMYLCASSITQRELFFGEGSRLTVL.

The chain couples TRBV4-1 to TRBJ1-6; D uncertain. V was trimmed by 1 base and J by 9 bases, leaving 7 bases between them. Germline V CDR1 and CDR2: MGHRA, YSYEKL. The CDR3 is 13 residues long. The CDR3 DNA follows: TGCGCCAGCAGCCAAGTTCGAAGTTCACCCCTCCACTTT. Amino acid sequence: CASSQVRSSPLHF.

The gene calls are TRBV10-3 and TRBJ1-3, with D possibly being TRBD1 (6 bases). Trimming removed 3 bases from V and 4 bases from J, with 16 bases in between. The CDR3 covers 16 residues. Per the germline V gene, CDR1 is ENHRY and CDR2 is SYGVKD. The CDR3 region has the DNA TGTGCCATCAGTGACCCCCCAGGGGTTGCCGGAAACACCATATATTTT. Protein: CAISDPPGVAGNTIYF.

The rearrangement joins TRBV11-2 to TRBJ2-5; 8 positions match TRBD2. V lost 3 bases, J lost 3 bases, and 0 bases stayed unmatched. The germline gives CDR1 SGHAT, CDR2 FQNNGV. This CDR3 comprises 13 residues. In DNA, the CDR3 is TGTGCCAGCAGCTTCGGGGGGGAAGAGACCCAGTACTTC. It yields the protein CASSFGGEETQYF.

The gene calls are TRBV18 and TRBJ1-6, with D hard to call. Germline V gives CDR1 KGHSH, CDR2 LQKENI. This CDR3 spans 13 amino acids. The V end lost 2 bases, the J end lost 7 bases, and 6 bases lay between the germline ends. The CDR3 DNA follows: TGTGCCAGCTCACCAGAGAGGAATTCACCCCTCCACTTT. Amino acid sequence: CASSPERNSPLHF.

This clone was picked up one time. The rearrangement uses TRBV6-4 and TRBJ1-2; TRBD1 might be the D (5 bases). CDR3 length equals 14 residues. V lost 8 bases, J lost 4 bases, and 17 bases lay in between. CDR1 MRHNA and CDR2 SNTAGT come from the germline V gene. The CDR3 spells CASLRPGGRYGYTF. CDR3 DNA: TGTGCCAGCCTCCGCCCCGGGGGACGCTATGGCTACACCTTC.

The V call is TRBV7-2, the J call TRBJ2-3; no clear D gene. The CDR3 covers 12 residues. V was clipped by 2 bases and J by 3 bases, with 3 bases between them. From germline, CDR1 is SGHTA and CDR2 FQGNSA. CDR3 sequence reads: CASSLRTDTQYF. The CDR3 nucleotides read TGTGCCAGCAGCTTACGGACAGATACGCAGTATTTT.

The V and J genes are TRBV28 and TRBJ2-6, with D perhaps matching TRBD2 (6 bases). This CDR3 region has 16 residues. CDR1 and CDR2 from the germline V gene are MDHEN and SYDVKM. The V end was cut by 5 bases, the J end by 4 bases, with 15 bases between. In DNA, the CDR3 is TGTGCCAGCAGTACTGGGACTTCGGGAGGGGCCAACGTCCTGACTTTC. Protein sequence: CASSTGTSGGANVLTF.

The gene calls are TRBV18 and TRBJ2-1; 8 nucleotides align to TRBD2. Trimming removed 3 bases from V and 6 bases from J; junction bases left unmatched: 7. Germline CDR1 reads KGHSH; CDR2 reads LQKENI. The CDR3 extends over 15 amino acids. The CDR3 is CASSPPSGRGNEQFF. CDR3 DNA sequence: TGTGCCAGCTCACCTCCGAGCGGGAGAGGCAATGAGCAGTTCTTC. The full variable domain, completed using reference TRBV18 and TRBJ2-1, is NAGVMQNPRHLVRRRGQEARLRCSPMKGHSHVYWYRQLPEEGLKFMVYLQKENIIDESGMPKERFSAEFPKEGPSILRIQQVVRGDSAAYFCASSPPSGRGNEQFFGPGTRLTVL.